A single TCR beta chain is shown here with its context. TCR beta was sequenced from blood CD8+ and CD4+ T cells. cDNA came from approximately 0.5 to 1 ug RNA primed by random hexamers. By means of immunoSEQ multiplex PCR, TCR beta CDR3 spanning 54 Vbeta and 13 Jbeta underwent amplification. One entry per CDR3 protein results from TCRdb running MiXCR on the immunoSEQ multiplex PCR reads. The sample includes 160,000 or so distinct CDR3 sequences, roughly 92% of them seen just once. V lost 3 bases, J lost 1 base, and 5 bases stayed unmatched. Germline loops: CDR1 GTSNPN, CDR2 SVGIG (reference sequence). The CDR3 loop spans 14 amino acids. This sample stems from a study of CD8 T cells in Susac syndrome.

J is TRBJ1-2 and V is TRBV30, with TRBD1 identical over 7 bases. Sequencing used CD4+ T cells from PBMCs. The clonotype comes from a human donor with Susac syndrome. CDR3 protein: CAWSPTGLNYGYTF. Here the CDR3 DNA reads TGTGCCTGGAGCCCGACAGGGCTTAACTATGGCTACACCTTC.